This T cell receptor beta chain was sequenced during a study of cytomegalovirus exposure and HLA in healthy donors. The primer mix had 60 Vbeta and 13 Jbeta primers. Clones were read by immunoSEQ multiplex PCR, and TCRdb kept only the in-frame ones, dropping some. Of 90,000 to 100,000 clones listed, 60% to 85% are singletons. Germline CDR1 LNHNV, CDR2 YYDKDF (reference sequence). The CDR3 consists of 16 residues. Trimming pared 5 bases from V and 4 bases from J, leaving 17 bases between. The V gene is TRBV15, the J gene TRBJ2-2; maybe TRBD2 (5 bases). This receptor was identified in a middle-aged woman in good health and CMV-seronegative. Sequenced sample: PBMCs. As DNA, the CDR3 is TGTGCCACCAGCGCCCTGGAGGTGCGAGGCACCGGGGAGCTGTTTTTT. Protein: CATSALEVRGTGELFF.